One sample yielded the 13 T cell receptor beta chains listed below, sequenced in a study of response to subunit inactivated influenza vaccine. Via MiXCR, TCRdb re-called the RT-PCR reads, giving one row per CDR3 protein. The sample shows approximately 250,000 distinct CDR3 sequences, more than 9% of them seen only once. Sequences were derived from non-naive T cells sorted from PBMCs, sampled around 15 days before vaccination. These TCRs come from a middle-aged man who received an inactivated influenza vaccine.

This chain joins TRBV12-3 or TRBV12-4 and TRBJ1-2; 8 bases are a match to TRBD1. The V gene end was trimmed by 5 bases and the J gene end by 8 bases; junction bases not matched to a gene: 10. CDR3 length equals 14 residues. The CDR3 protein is CASSAPYRGIGYTF. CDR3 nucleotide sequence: TGTGCCAGCAGTGCCCCCTACAGGGGGATCGGCTACACCTTC.

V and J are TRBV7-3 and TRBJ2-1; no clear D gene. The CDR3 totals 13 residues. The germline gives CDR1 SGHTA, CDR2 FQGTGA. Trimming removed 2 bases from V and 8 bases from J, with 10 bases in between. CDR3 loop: CASSLGSEDEQFF. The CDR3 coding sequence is TGTGCCAGCAGCTTAGGTTCAGAGGATGAGCAGTTCTTC. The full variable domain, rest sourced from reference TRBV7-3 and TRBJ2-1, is GAGVSQTPSNKVTEKGKYVELRCDPISGHTALYWYRQSLGQGPEFLIYFQGTGAADDSGLPNDRFFAVRPEGSVSTLKIQRTERGDSAVYLCASSLGSEDEQFFGPGTRLTVL.

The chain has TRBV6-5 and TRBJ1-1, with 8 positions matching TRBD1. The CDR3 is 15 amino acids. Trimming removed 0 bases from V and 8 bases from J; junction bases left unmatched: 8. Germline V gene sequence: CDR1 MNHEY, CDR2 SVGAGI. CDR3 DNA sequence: TGTGCCAGCAGTTACTCATCGGCAGGGGGCCCCGAAGCTTTCTTT. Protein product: CASSYSSAGGPEAFF.

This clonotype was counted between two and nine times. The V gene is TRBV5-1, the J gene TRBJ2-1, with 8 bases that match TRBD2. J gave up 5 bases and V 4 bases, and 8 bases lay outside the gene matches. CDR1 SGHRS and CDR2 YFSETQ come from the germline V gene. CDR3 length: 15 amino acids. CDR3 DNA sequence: TGCGCCAGCAGCCCCAACGCGGGGGGTAACAATGAGCAGTTCTTC. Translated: CASSPNAGGNNEQFF. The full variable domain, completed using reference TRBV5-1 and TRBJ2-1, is KAGVTQTPRYLIKTRGQQVTLSCSPISGHRSVSWYQQTPGQGLQFLFEYFSETQRNKGNFPGRFSGRQFSNSRSEMNVSTLELGDSALYLCASSPNAGGNNEQFFGPGTRLTVL.

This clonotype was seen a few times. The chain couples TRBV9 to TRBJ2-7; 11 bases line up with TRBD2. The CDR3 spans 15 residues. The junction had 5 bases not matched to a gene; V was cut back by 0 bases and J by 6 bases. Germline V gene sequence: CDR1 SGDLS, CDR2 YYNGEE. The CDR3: CASSVARGTSGEQYF. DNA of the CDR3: TGTGCCAGCAGCGTAGCTCGGGGGACTAGCGGCGAGCAGTACTTC.

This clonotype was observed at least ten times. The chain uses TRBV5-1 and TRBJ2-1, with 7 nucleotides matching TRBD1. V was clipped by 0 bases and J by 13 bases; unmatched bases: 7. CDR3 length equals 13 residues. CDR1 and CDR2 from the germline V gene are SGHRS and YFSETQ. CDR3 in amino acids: CASSLAVRDSQFF. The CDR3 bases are TGCGCCAGCAGCTTGGCCGTCCGGGACAGCCAGTTCTTC.

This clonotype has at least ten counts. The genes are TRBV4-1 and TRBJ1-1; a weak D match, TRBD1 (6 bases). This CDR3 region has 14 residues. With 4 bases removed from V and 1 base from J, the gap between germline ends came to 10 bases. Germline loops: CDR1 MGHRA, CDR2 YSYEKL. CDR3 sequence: CASSLYRENTEAFF. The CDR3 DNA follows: TGCGCCAGCAGCCTATACAGGGAGAACACTGAAGCTTTCTTT.

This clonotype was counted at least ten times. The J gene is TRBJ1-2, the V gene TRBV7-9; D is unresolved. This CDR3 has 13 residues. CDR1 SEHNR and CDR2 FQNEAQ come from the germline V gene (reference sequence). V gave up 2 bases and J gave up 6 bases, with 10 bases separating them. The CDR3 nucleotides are TGTGCCAGCAGCTTACCTGGACGGGATGGCTACACCTTC. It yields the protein CASSLPGRDGYTF.

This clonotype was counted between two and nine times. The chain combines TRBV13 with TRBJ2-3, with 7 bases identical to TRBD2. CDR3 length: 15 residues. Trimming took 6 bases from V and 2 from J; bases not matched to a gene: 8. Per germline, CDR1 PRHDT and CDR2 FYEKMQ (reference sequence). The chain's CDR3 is CASRSIAGNTDTQYF. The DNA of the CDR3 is TGTGCCAGCAGATCAATAGCGGGCAACACAGATACGCAGTATTTT.

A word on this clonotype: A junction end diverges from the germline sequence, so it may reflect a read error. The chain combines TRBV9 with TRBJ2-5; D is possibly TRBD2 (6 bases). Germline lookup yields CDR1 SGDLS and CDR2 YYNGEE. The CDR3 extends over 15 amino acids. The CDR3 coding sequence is TGTACCAGCAGCTTCGGGAGTATCAACCAAGAGACCCAGTACTTC. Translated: CTSSFGSINQETQYF.

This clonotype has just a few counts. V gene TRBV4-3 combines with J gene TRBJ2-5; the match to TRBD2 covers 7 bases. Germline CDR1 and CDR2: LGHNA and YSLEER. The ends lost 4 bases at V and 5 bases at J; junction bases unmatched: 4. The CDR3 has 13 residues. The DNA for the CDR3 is TGCGCCAGCAGCCGGCTGGGAGGGGAGACCCAGTACTTC. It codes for CASSRLGGETQYF.

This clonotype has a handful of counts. DNA of the CDR3: TGTGCCAGCAGCTTAACGCTGCCTTATAGGGCCTCCGGAGAGCAGTACTTC. Translating it yields CASSLTLPYRASGEQYF. The V gene is TRBV7-3, the J gene TRBJ2-7; D is unresolved. CDR1 is SGHTA and CDR2 is FQGTGA in the germline V gene. Trimming removed 0 bases from V and 7 bases from J, with 22 bases in between. The CDR3 is 17 residues long. The entire variable domain, with the rest obtained from reference TRBV7-3 and TRBJ2-7, is as follows: GAGVSQTPSNKVTEKGKYVELRCDPISGHTALYWYRQSLGQGPEFLIYFQGTGAADDSGLPNDRFFAVRPEGSVSTLKIQRTERGDSAVYLCASSLTLPYRASGEQYFGPGTRLTVT.

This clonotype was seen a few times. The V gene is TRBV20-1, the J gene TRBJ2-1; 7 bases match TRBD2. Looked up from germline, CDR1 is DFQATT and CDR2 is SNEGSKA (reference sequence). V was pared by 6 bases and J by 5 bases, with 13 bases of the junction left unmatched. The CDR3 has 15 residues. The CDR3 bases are TGCAGTGCCTCTTTGGGGGGGGTGAGCAACAATGAGCAGTTCTTC. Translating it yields CSASLGGVSNNEQFF.